The clone carrying this TCR beta chain has ten or more counts. What it binds is unknown. Via MiXCR, TCRdb re-called the 5' RACE reads, giving one row per CDR3 protein. The sample holds about 320,000 distinct CDR3 sequences, over 3.5% seen once. This entry comes from a study of T cells after yellow fever vaccination. Study-wide points: From the bulk population, abundant clonotypes could contaminate and appear within FACS-sorted repertoires.

The sequences come from PBMCs, collected 15 days after the yellow fever booster vaccination. This receptor was obtained from a man younger than 30 who received the YFV17D yellow fever vaccine.

CDR3 sequence (DNA): TGCAGTGCCACGACAGGGAGCTCTGGAAACACCATATATTTT. Its translation: CSATTGSSGNTIYF. The chain employs TRBV20-1 and TRBJ1-3; the match to TRBD1 covers 7 bases. Trimming cost V 6 bases and J 0 bases; bases outside gene matches: 5. CDR1 and CDR2 from the germline V gene are DFQATT and SNEGSKA (reference sequence). The CDR3 spans 14 residues.